Sequencing of this TCR beta chain was carried out in a study of response to subunit inactivated influenza vaccine. Points on this clonotype: Its antigen remains unknown.

TCRdb ran MiXCR on the RT-PCR reads and lists one entry per CDR3 protein. The table includes around 580,000 distinct CDR3 sequences, 11% to 15% detected once. Study-level findings and limits: The authors suggested that every seasonal influenza vaccination recruits few new T cells.

CDR1 is SQVTM and CDR2 is ANQGSEA in the germline V gene. Trimming removed 5 bases from V and 0 bases from J; junction bases left unmatched: 1. The CDR3 is 13 residues long. The material sequenced was PBMCs from blood, taken about 11 days after vaccination. The V call is TRBV29-1, the J call TRBJ2-3, with 8 nucleotides matching TRBD2. The TCR comes from a man aged 45-65 years who received an inactivated influenza vaccine. CDR3 region: CSVTSGSTDTQYF. CDR3 DNA: TGCAGCGTTACTAGCGGTAGCACAGATACGCAGTATTTT.